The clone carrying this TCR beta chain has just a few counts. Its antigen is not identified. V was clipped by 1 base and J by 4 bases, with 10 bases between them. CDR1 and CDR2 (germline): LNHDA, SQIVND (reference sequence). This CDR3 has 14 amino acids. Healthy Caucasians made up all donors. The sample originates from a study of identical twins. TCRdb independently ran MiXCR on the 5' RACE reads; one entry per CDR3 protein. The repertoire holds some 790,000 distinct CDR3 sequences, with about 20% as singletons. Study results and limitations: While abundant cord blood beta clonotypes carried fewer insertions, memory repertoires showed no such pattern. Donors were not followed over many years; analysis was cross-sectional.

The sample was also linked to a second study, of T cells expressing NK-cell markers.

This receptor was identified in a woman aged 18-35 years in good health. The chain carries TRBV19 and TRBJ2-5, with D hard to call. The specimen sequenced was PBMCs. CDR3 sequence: CASSIVSSGETQYF. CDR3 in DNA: TGTGCCAGTAGTATAGTCTCCTCAGGAGAGACCCAGTACTTC. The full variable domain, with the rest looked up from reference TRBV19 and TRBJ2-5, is DGGITQSPKYLFRKEGQNVTLSCEQNLNHDAMYWYRQDPGQGLRLIYYSQIVNDFQKGDIAEGYSVSREKKESFPLTVTSAQKNPTAFYLCASSIVSSGETQYFGPGTRLLVL.